These T cell receptor beta chains were read from a single sample in a study of cytomegalovirus exposure and HLA in healthy donors. Using immunoSEQ multiplex PCR, the repertoire was profiled, and TCRdb retains in-frame clones only, with some absent. The sample records about 160,000 clones, 76% being singletons. The sequencing sample was made of PBMCs. These receptors originate from a man aged 55 to 70 in good health and CMV-seronegative. The CDR3 runs from the conserved cysteine through the conserved F or W. The order of the fields is D gene, J gene, clone size, V gene, CDR3 DNA, CDR3 protein. D genes are given only for firm matches. Only part of the rows carry a size: once, few, many, or a class if the clone is expanded.

NA	TRBJ1-3	NA	TRBV27	TGTGCCAGCAGTCAAAGGGGCCCAGCAAACACCATATATTTT	CASSQRGPANTIYF
NA	TRBJ2-1	NA	TRBV5-1	TGCGCCAGCAGCTTGGTGTCATACAATGAGCAGTTCTTC	CASSLVSYNEQFF
TRBD2	TRBJ2-2	NA	TRBV4-2	TGTGCCAGCAGCCTGGGACTAGCGGGGGGAGAGAACACCGGGGAGCTGTTTTTT	CASSLGLAGGENTGELFF
TRBD1	TRBJ1-5	NA	TRBV18	TGTGCCAGCTCACCACGGGACAGGGGGCCGGGGCAGCCCCAGCATTTT	CASSPRDRGPGQPQHF
TRBD1	TRBJ2-5	NA	TRBV28	TGTGCCAGCAGTATACCCAGGGGGCGCCCGGAGACCCAGTACTTC	CASSIPRGRPETQYF
TRBD2	TRBJ2-3	NA	TRBV6-6	TGTGCCAGCAGCTGGACTAGCGCAAGCACAGATACGCAGTATTTT	CASSWTSASTDTQYF
NA	TRBJ1-4	NA	TRBV7-6	TGTGCCAGCAGCTTAGGTCATGGCAGCGGTAATGAAAAACTGTTTTTT	CASSLGHGSGNEKLFF
TRBD2	TRBJ2-3	NA	TRBV5-1	TGCGCCAGCAGCTGGGGCGGGGGGGTTAGCACAGATACGCAGTATTTT	CASSWGGGVSTDTQYF
NA	TRBJ2-2	NA	TRBV27	TGTGCCAGCAGTATCAGGGGAAAGACCGGGGAGCTGTTTTTT	CASSIRGKTGELFF
TRBD2	TRBJ2-7	NA	TRBV30	TGTGCCTGGAGTAAGGTTGCGGGAGGCCCTCTGCAGTACTTC	CAWSKVAGGPLQYF
NA	TRBJ1-2	NA	TRBV7-8	TGTGCCAGCAGCTTAGGTGGAGGTGGGCTTGGCTACACCTTC	CASSLGGGGLGYTF
TRBD1	TRBJ1-2	once	TRBV7-3	TGTGCCAGCAGCTTGAGTGACAGGGGCATATCCTTC	CASSLSDRGISF
TRBD1	TRBJ2-5	NA	TRBV6-1	TGTGCCAGCAGTGAAGGCCCGACAGGGCTTCTCGGGGAGCAGTACTTC	CASSEGPTGLLGEQYF
TRBD1	TRBJ2-5	NA	TRBV5-4	TGTGCCAGCAGCTTGGAGGGTCAGGGGGCAGAGACCCAGTACTTC	CASSLEGQGAETQYF
NA	TRBJ2-3	NA	TRBV7-2	TGTGCCAGCAGCTTAGTTCCGGGGGCAGATACGCAGTATTTT	CASSLVPGADTQYF
TRBD2	TRBJ2-7	NA	TRBV5-1	TGCGCCAGCAGCGGAACCGTTGCGGGAGCATACGAGCAGTACTTC	CASSGTVAGAYEQYF
TRBD1	TRBJ2-7	NA	TRBV29-1	TGCAGCGCAGGGGGACAGGGCTACGAGCAGTACTTC	CSAGGQGYEQYF
NA	TRBJ2-1	NA	TRBV18	TGTGCCAGCTCACCACCAGGGGGAGCCTCCTACAATGAGCAGTTCTTC	CASSPPGGASYNEQFF
TRBD2	TRBJ2-7	NA	TRBV11-2	TGTGCCAGCAGCCAAAGTGCGGGGGAAGTCTACGAGCAGTACTTC	CASSQSAGEVYEQYF
TRBD1	TRBJ1-5	NA	TRBV28	TGTGCCAGCGACAGGACAGGGCAAGTTGGTCAGCCCCAGCATTTT	CASDRTGQVGQPQHF
TRBD2	TRBJ2-3	NA	TRBV5-6	TGTGCCAGCAGCTTGATAGGGCTAGCGGGATCCGATACGCAGTATTTT	CASSLIGLAGSDTQYF
TRBD2	TRBJ2-2	once	TRBV12-5	TGTGCTAGTGGTTTAGTCTGGGAGGGTGGTCGCACCGGGGAGCTGTTTTTT	CASGLVWEGGRTGELFF
TRBD2	TRBJ2-3	NA	TRBV9	TGTGCCAGCAGCGCAACTAGCGGGAGGCCCCCAGCCAACACAGATACGCAGTATTTT	CASSATSGRPPANTDTQYF
NA	TRBJ2-2	NA	TRBV27	TGTGCCAGCAGTTTCCAAACAGGAAACACCGGGGAGCTGTTTTTT	CASSFQTGNTGELFF
TRBD2	TRBJ2-6	NA	TRBV19	TGTGCCAGTAGTATTTATGGCCTAGCGGGGGGGCCTGGGGCCAACGTCCTGACTTTC	CASSIYGLAGGPGANVLTF
TRBD1	TRBJ2-5	NA	TRBV7-3	TGTGCCAGCAGTCGGGACAGCGAAGAGACCCAGTACTTC	CASSRDSEETQYF
TRBD2	TRBJ2-1	NA	TRBV5-4	TGTGCCAGCAGCCCGATCCTAGCGGGAGATCGGAATGAGCAGTTCTTC	CASSPILAGDRNEQFF
TRBD1	TRBJ2-2	NA	TRBV2	TGTGCCAGCACCATCCGGACAGGGGACGCCGGGGAGCTGTTTTTT	CASTIRTGDAGELFF
TRBD1	TRBJ2-7	NA	TRBV5-4	TGTGCCAGCAGCCCGACAGGGGCGGTACACGAGCAGTACTTC	CASSPTGAVHEQYF
TRBD2	TRBJ2-3	few	TRBV7-8	TGTGCCAGCAGCTTCTTAGCGGGAGGACTCACAGATACGCAGTATTTT	CASSFLAGGLTDTQYF
TRBD1	TRBJ1-1	NA	TRBV19	TGTGCCAGTAGTATAACCCCCGGGACAGGCAGCGACACTGAAGCTTTCTTT	CASSITPGTGSDTEAFF
TRBD2	TRBJ2-1	few	TRBV18	TGTGCCAGCTCACCACCGGGACTAGCGGGGGGAATGAATGAGCAGTTCTTC	CASSPPGLAGGMNEQFF
TRBD1	TRBJ1-5	NA	TRBV28	TGTGCCAGCAGCCAAGGACAGGGTAGCAATCAGCCCCAGCATTTT	CASSQGQGSNQPQHF
NA	TRBJ2-3	NA	TRBV29-1	TGCAGCGGGGGTAGGTCAGGGGATACGCAGTATTTT	CSGGRSGDTQYF
NA	TRBJ2-7	once	TRBV18	TGTGCCAGCTCACCACTTGCTCCAGGGGCGTCCGAGCAGTACTTC	CASSPLAPGASEQYF
TRBD1	TRBJ2-1	once	TRBV29-1	TGCAGCGTAGACACAGGGGCCGCCTACAATGAGCAGTTCTTC	CSVDTGAAYNEQFF
TRBD2	TRBJ2-7	few	TRBV19	TGTGCCAGTAACTACGGGGGGACTACCTACGAGCAGTACTTC	CASNYGGTTYEQYF
TRBD2	TRBJ2-1	NA	TRBV28	TGTGCCAGCAGTCTCACCTTAGCGGGAACCCACAATGAGCAGTTCTTC	CASSLTLAGTHNEQFF
NA	TRBJ2-2	NA	TRBV7-8	TGTGCCAGCAGCTTTTTCGGGGTCCTCCCCGGGGAGCTGTTTTTT	CASSFFGVLPGELFF
NA	TRBJ2-7	NA	TRBV5-1	TGCGCCAGCAGCTTGGCCGAGTCCTACGAGCAGTACTTC	CASSLAESYEQYF
NA	TRBJ1-5	NA	TRBV11-2	TGTGCCAGCAGCTACGGGATGAAGGGAGTGAGCAATCAGCCCCAGCATTTT	CASSYGMKGVSNQPQHF
NA	TRBJ2-1	NA	TRBV21-1	TGTGCCAGCAGCGATCAGGGGGCGCATGGGTCCTACAATGAGCAGTTCTTC	CASSDQGAHGSYNEQFF
NA	TRBJ2-6	few	TRBV18	TGTGCCAGCTCACGAAACCAGGGCTCCCCTGGGGCCAACGTCCTGACTTTC	CASSRNQGSPGANVLTF
NA	TRBJ2-5	once	TRBV30	TGTGCCTGGAGTCCCCAGTATGGGGGGCAAGAGACCCAGTACTTC	CAWSPQYGGQETQYF
TRBD1	TRBJ2-3	NA	TRBV7-3	TGTGCCAGCAGCTTAAAACAGGGGGTGTCAGATACGCAGTATTTT	CASSLKQGVSDTQYF
NA	TRBJ2-7	NA	TRBV5-8	TGTGCCAGCAGCTCGGGTTGGGGAGGAATCTCCTACGAGCAGTACTTC	CASSSGWGGISYEQYF
NA	TRBJ2-3	few	TRBV6-5	TGTGCCAGCAGTGATGGGGAGGTCACAGATACGCAGTATTTT	CASSDGEVTDTQYF
TRBD2	TRBJ2-7	NA	TRBV5-4	TGTGCCAGCAGTCACAAAGGGAGGGGACCGGGCAAGAACTACGAGCAGTACTTC	CASSHKGRGPGKNYEQYF
TRBD1	TRBJ2-7	NA	TRBV5-4	TGTGCCAGCAGCCGGGGAACAGGGGGTGGCTACGAGCAGTACTTC	CASSRGTGGGYEQYF
NA	TRBJ2-2	NA	TRBV27	TGTGCTAGCAGTTTAAGGATGGGGAGACAGGCCGGGGAGCTGTTTTTT	CASSLRMGRQAGELFF
TRBD1	TRBJ2-5	NA	TRBV19	TGTGCCAGTAGCACCATAGCACGGGGACAGGGACAAGAGACCCAGTACTTC	CASSTIARGQGQETQYF
NA	TRBJ2-2	few	TRBV14	TGTGCCAGCAGCCAATACAAGAACACCGGGGAGCTGTTTTTT	CASSQYKNTGELFF
TRBD1	TRBJ1-2	NA	TRBV19	TGTGCCAGTAGTCCCGAGGACAGGGCCGGTGGCTACACCTTC	CASSPEDRAGGYTF
NA	TRBJ1-5	NA	TRBV10-3	TGTGCCATCAGCCCCGACGGTGGACAAAATCAGCCCCAGCATTTT	CAISPDGGQNQPQHF
TRBD1	TRBJ1-2	NA	TRBV6-6	TGTGCCAGCAGCCGACAGGGGGCGGGCGGCTACACCTTC	CASSRQGAGGYTF